This T cell receptor beta chain was found in a study of OX40 agonist ivuxolimab in advanced cancers. Findings of the study overall: Normalized T-cell clonal expansion was also low in a subset of nonresponders.

Worth noting for this clone: The antigen remains undetermined.

Only in-frame clones appear in the TCRdb table, and some are missing; sequencing was by immunoSEQ multiplex PCR. The table has tens of thousands of clones, 84% seen once; the top ten hold less than 3%. V lost 2 bases and J lost 7; bases outside the gene matches: 5. The CDR3 length is 13 residues. The germline V gene encodes CDR1 SQVTM and CDR2 ANQGSEA. Sequencing was performed on CD4+ or CD8+ T cells sorted from blood, taken in a trial of the OX40 agonist ivuxolimab. The origin of this receptor is an adult with an advanced solid tumor such as melanoma, head and neck, liver or kidney cancer. V and J are TRBV29-1 and TRBJ1-2; 9 nucleotides align to TRBD1. This chain's CDR3 is CSVERGTGFGYTF. The CDR3 nucleotides read TGCAGCGTTGAAAGGGGGACAGGGTTTGGCTACACCTTC.